The 32 T cell receptor beta chains listed next were all sequenced from one sample in a study of beta chain features in type 1 diabetes. General study results and limits: The study found moderately but significantly shorter TCRB CDR3s in all four CD4+ subsets of Type 1 diabetes patients.

These receptors have no identified antigens. The isolated RNA, all of it, was reverse transcribed, so expressed TCRB transcripts were what got sequenced. Profiled with immunoSEQ multiplex PCR; TCRdb holds only in-frame clones, not every one. The data contain nearly 350,000 clones, around 9.3% of them singletons. The sample taken for sequencing was central memory CD4+ T cells from blood. The receptors come from a young man with type 1 diabetes.

This clone turned up a few times. The chain links TRBV4-3 to TRBJ1-1; D is uncertain. Trimming removed 1 base at V and 1 base at J, with 7 bases between. Germline CDR1 reads LGHNA; CDR2 reads YSLEER. The CDR3 length is 14 residues. CDR3 nucleotides: TGCGCCAGCAGCCAAGGACGGCCGAACACTGAAGCTTTCTTT. This gives the protein CASSQGRPNTEAFF.

The chain couples TRBV6-5 to TRBJ1-2; 11 nucleotides align to TRBD1. V shed 2 bases, J shed 7 bases, and the junction held 6 bases outside the gene matches. The CDR3 consists of 15 residues. Germline-derived CDR1 and CDR2 are MNHEY and SVGAGI. The CDR3 DNA is TGTGCCAGCAGTTACCCCGGACAGGGGGCGGGTGGCTACACCTTC. Protein product: CASSYPGQGAGGYTF.

This clone was detected ten times or more. This chain joins TRBV5-4 and TRBJ2-3, with D unclear. There are 14 residues in the CDR3. V shed 2 bases and J shed 7 bases, with 14 bases lying between them. Per the germline V gene, CDR1 is SGHNT and CDR2 is YYREEE (reference sequence). The CDR3 protein is CASSFPDGTYTQYF. The CDR3 DNA reads as TGTGCCAGCAGCTTCCCGGATGGAACATATACGCAGTATTTT.

In this sample, this clone turned up a few times. The chain is built from TRBV29-1 and TRBJ1-2; no reliable D call. With 4 bases removed from V and 8 bases from J, the gap between germline ends came to 20 bases. CDR1 is SQVTM and CDR2 is ANQGSEA in the germline V gene. There are 14 residues in the CDR3. Here the CDR3 reads CSVVGVWGMGGYTF. CDR3 bases: TGCAGCGTTGTGGGTGTGTGGGGTATGGGCGGCTACACCTTC.

The chain combines TRBV9 with TRBJ1-5; D remains unclear. Deletions cut 5 bases from V and 2 bases from J, with 11 bases between. Germline V gives CDR1 SGDLS, CDR2 YYNGEE. This CDR3 is 14 amino acids long. CDR3 protein: CASSKTQGNQPQHF. CDR3 nucleotide sequence: TGTGCCAGCAGTAAGACCCAAGGCAATCAGCCCCAGCATTTT.

This clone has just a few counts. This chain joins TRBV19 and TRBJ2-7; either TRBD1 or TRBD2 may fit D (7 bases each). The germline gives CDR1 LNHDA, CDR2 SQIVND (reference sequence). The germline V and J ends were trimmed by 3 bases and 3 bases, with 15 bases remaining between them. The CDR3 runs to 15 residues. CDR3 nucleotides: TGTGCCAGTAGTATTCAGCGGGACAGATTCTACGAGCAGTACTTC. Translating gives CASSIQRDRFYEQYF.

CDR3 residues: CASRTDRAPYEQYF. The CDR3 coding sequence is TGTGCCAGTAGGACGGACAGGGCGCCCTACGAGCAGTACTTC. The V gene is TRBV19, the J gene TRBJ2-7; 8 nucleotides agree with TRBD1. J gave up 2 bases and V 6 bases, and 6 bases lay outside the gene matches. This CDR3 has 14 residues. Germline V gene data show CDR1 as LNHDA and CDR2 as SQIVND (reference sequence).

The chain has TRBV30 and TRBJ2-5, with TRBD2 matching 7 bases. Germline values: CDR1 GTSNPN, CDR2 SVGIG (reference sequence). The CDR3 runs 16 residues. Trimming at V came to 2 bases and at J to 6 bases, leaving 15 bases not matched to a gene. The CDR3 loop is CAWSRRVAGDLQTQYF. In DNA form, the CDR3 reads TGTGCCTGGAGTCGGCGAGTGGCGGGGGATCTACAGACCCAGTACTTC.

This clone occurred a few times. V and J are TRBV18 and TRBJ2-7; D gene uncertain. Germline CDR1 reads KGHSH; CDR2 reads LQKENI. CDR3 length: 15 amino acids. Trimming took 2 bases from V and 3 from J, leaving 14 bases between them. Here the CDR3 reads CASSPLTAWGYEQYF. The CDR3 bases are TGTGCCAGCTCACCATTAACTGCCTGGGGCTACGAGCAGTACTTC.

The sample holds a few counts of this clone. V gene TRBV10-3 combines with J gene TRBJ1-5; D is unresolved. V was shortened by 8 bases and J by 0 bases, with 8 bases between the two germline ends. Germline assignment: CDR1 ENHRY and CDR2 SYGVKD. This CDR3 spans 13 amino acids. CDR3 in DNA: TGTGCCATCGGACTTGATAGCAATCAGCCCCAGCATTTT. This gives the protein CAIGLDSNQPQHF.

This clone appeared a few times. In the same sample, other DNA sequences code for this CDR3. The chain carries TRBV20-1 and TRBJ1-2; D gene unclear. The CDR3 sequence is 11 residues long. Germline V gene sequence: CDR1 DFQATT, CDR2 SNEGSKA (reference sequence). The V end lost 1 base, the J end lost 1 base, and 1 base lay between the germline ends. The CDR3 loop reads CSARVNYGYTF. The CDR3 DNA is TGCAGTGCTAGAGTTAACTATGGCTACACCTTC.

The chain's CDR3 is CASSFTSGEETQYF. The CDR3 bases are TGTGCCAGCAGCTTTACTAGCGGGGAAGAGACCCAGTACTTC. The rearrangement links TRBV7-8 to TRBJ2-5; 10 positions match TRBD2. This CDR3 has 14 amino acids. CDR1 and CDR2 from the germline V gene are SGHVS and FQNEAQ. V trimming: 3 bases; J trimming: 3 bases; junction bases outside the gene matches: 1. The full variable domain, completed using reference TRBV7-8 and TRBJ2-5, is GAGVSQSPRYKVAKRGQDVALRCDPISGHVSLFWYQQALGQGPEFLTYFQNEAQLDKSGLPSDRFFAERPEGSVSTLKIQRTQQEDSAVYLCASSFTSGEETQYFGPGTRLLVL.

The gene calls are TRBV7-2 and TRBJ1-2; 9 positions agree with TRBD1. Germline assignment: CDR1 SGHTA and CDR2 FQGNSA. Trimming removed 5 bases from V and 7 bases from J; junction bases left unmatched: 11. The CDR3 has 15 amino acids. The DNA of the CDR3 is TGTGCCAGCAGCGATAGGGACAGGGCTTCAAGTGGCTACACCTTC. This gives the protein CASSDRDRASSGYTF.

This clone was seen a handful of times. V and J are TRBV5-6 and TRBJ2-7; the D gene is possibly TRBD2 (6 bases). Germline CDR1 is SGHDT and CDR2 is YYEEEE. Trimming took 2 bases from V and 2 from J, leaving 8 bases between them. This CDR3 is built from 13 residues. The CDR3 DNA reads TGTGCCAGCAGCTTTACGGGGGCCTACGAGCAGTACTTC. This codes for CASSFTGAYEQYF.

The chain joins TRBV13 to TRBJ2-1; 9 nucleotides line up with TRBD1. V shed 5 bases, J shed 4 bases, and the junction held 6 bases outside the gene matches. This CDR3 region has 15 residues. Germline CDR1 and CDR2: PRHDT and FYEKMQ (reference sequence). Written as DNA, the CDR3 is TGTGCCAGCAGCGTCCGGGACAGGGATTACAATGAGCAGTTCTTC. Residues: CASSVRDRDYNEQFF.

This clone has just a few counts. V is TRBV18 and J is TRBJ2-7, with TRBD1 as a possible D gene (5 bases). From germline, CDR1 is KGHSH and CDR2 LQKENI. The length of the CDR3 is 14 residues. Trimming shortened V by 5 bases and J by 0 bases, and 11 bases separated the two germline ends. The CDR3 sequence is CASSGRQSSYEQYF. CDR3 nucleotides: TGTGCCAGCTCAGGTCGACAGAGCTCCTACGAGCAGTACTTC.

This clone was observed many times. This chain links TRBV5-1 with TRBJ2-2; unclear D gene. The germline V gene has CDR1 SGHRS and CDR2 YFSETQ. V lost 3 bases to trimming and J lost 3 bases, with 12 bases between them. The CDR3 length is 15 residues. Written as DNA, the CDR3 is TGCGCCAGCAGCTCGGACGGACGGTACACCGGGGAGCTGTTTTTT. Translating gives CASSSDGRYTGELFF.

The V and J genes are TRBV2 and TRBJ2-3, with a tentative D call TRBD2 (6 bases). The ends were cut back, 6 bases at V and 3 bases at J, with 10 bases in the middle. This CDR3 comprises 13 residues. CDR1 and CDR2 (germline): SNHLY, FYNNEI. CDR3 coding DNA: TGTGCCAGCAGAGCGGGTAGAACAGATACGCAGTATTTT. Protein: CASRAGRTDTQYF.

The chain has TRBV7-9 and TRBJ1-1; maybe TRBD1 (5 bases). Germline CDR1 reads SEHNR; CDR2 reads FQNEAQ (reference sequence). The CDR3 has 14 amino acids. Trimming pared 3 bases from V and 6 bases from J, leaving 14 bases between. This CDR3 reads CASSLVGTVPEAFF. DNA for the CDR3: TGTGCCAGCAGCTTGGTAGGGACGGTACCTGAAGCTTTCTTT.

This clone was recorded at least ten times. In the same sample, other DNA sequences code for this CDR3. CDR3 in amino acids: CASSLVGETQYF. The CDR3 bases are TGTGCCAGCAGTCTCGTCGGTGAGACCCAGTACTTC. The chain joins TRBV28 to TRBJ2-5; D not resolved. V was shortened by 5 bases and J by 5 bases, with 9 bases between the two germline ends. From germline, CDR1 is MDHEN and CDR2 SYDVKM. The CDR3 length is 12 residues.

The chain uses TRBV10-3 and TRBJ2-3; TRBD1 matches 10 bases. V lost 6 bases to trimming and J lost 5 bases; unmatched junction nucleotides: 8. This CDR3 has 15 residues. Germline V gene sequence: CDR1 ENHRY, CDR2 SYGVKD. CDR3 in DNA: TGTGCCATCAGGAGGTCCGGACAGGGGGGAGATACGCAGTATTTT. It codes for CAIRRSGQGGDTQYF.

This chain joins TRBV7-9 and TRBJ2-7, with a weak D call TRBD1 (6 bases). Germline CDR1 reads SEHNR; CDR2 reads FQNEAQ (reference sequence). The CDR3 consists of 12 residues. Deletions cut 7 bases from V and 4 bases from J, with 11 bases between. The chain's CDR3 is CASTLRGYEQYF. The DNA of the CDR3 is TGTGCCAGCACCCTAAGGGGGTACGAGCAGTACTTC.

J is TRBJ2-5 and V is TRBV7-8, with no clear D. The CDR3 extends over 13 amino acids. V gave up 5 bases and J gave up 2 bases, with 9 bases separating them. Germline CDR1 is SGHVS and CDR2 is FQNEAQ. Here the CDR3 reads CASSPEYQETQYF. The CDR3 nucleotides read TGTGCCAGCAGCCCAGAATATCAAGAGACCCAGTACTTC.

A few counts support this clone. The chain uses TRBV7-8 and TRBJ1-1; a possible D gene is TRBD1 (6 bases). V lost 5 bases, J lost 0 bases, and 10 bases lay in between. The germline gives CDR1 SGHVS, CDR2 FQNEAQ. The CDR3 sequence is 14 residues long. CDR3 sequence reads: CASSVQGMNTEAFF. CDR3 DNA: TGTGCCAGCAGCGTACAGGGTATGAACACTGAAGCTTTCTTT.

This clone was picked up a small number of times. The chain employs TRBV7-9 and TRBJ1-1; D unclear. Germline V CDR1 and CDR2: SEHNR, FQNEAQ (reference sequence). This CDR3 has 14 amino acids. Trimming pared 5 bases from V and 5 bases from J, leaving 15 bases between. In DNA form, the CDR3 reads TGTGCCAGCAGCCAAAAGGGAGGACGAACTGAAGCTTTCTTT. It translates to CASSQKGGRTEAFF.

This clone was picked up a small number of times. The CDR3 bases are TGTGCCAGCAGATCGGGACAGGGGGCGATCACTGAAGCTTTCTTT. This sequence encodes CASRSGQGAITEAFF. This chain uses TRBV11-2 with TRBJ1-1, with 12 nucleotides matching TRBD1. V shed 6 bases, J shed 4 bases, and the junction held 6 bases outside the gene matches. Germline V gene sequence: CDR1 SGHAT, CDR2 FQNNGV. The CDR3 runs to 15 residues.

This clone was counted a few times. The chain has TRBV4-3 and TRBJ2-4; D ambiguous. Trimming pared 0 bases from V and 0 bases from J, leaving 18 bases between. Germline-derived CDR1 and CDR2 are LGHNA and YSLEER. CDR3 length: 19 amino acids. CDR3 loop: CASSQDPWNSNLAKNIQYF. Here the CDR3 DNA reads TGCGCCAGCAGCCAAGATCCATGGAACAGTAACCTAGCCAAAAACATTCAGTACTTC.

V is TRBV18 and J is TRBJ1-1; no reliable D call. The length of the CDR3 is 12 residues. The germline V gene has CDR1 KGHSH and CDR2 LQKENI. Trimming cost V 4 bases and J 2 bases, with 5 bases left between them. The CDR3 bases are TGTGCCAGCTCACAGGATAACACTGAAGCTTTCTTT. It codes for CASSQDNTEAFF.

The table lists this clone with a few counts. The chain is built from TRBV19 and TRBJ2-5, with D unresolved. Per the germline V gene, CDR1 is LNHDA and CDR2 is SQIVND (reference sequence). The CDR3 is 11 amino acids. V lost 3 bases and J lost 4, with 3 bases in between. CDR3 DNA sequence: TGTGCCAGTAGTATGGGAGAGACCCAGTACTTC. Protein: CASSMGETQYF.

The chain employs TRBV4-3 and TRBJ1-5; a possible D gene is TRBD1 (6 bases). Germline V gene data show CDR1 as LGHNA and CDR2 as YSLEER. The V end was cut by 0 bases, the J end by 2 bases, with 8 bases between. The CDR3 covers 15 residues. CDR3 sequence reads: CASSQEGGGNQPQHF. The DNA for the CDR3 is TGCGCCAGCAGCCAAGAAGGGGGGGGCAATCAGCCCCAGCATTTT.

The chain carries TRBV30 and TRBJ2-5; possible D gene TRBD2, 6 bases. V was trimmed by 1 base and J by 4 bases, leaving 10 bases between them. The length of the CDR3 is 13 residues. The germline V gene encodes CDR1 GTSNPN and CDR2 SVGIG (reference sequence). DNA of the CDR3: TGTGCCTGGAGTGAGGCAGCGGGAGAGACCCAGTACTTC. Its protein product is CAWSEAAGETQYF. Drawing the rest from reference TRBV30 and TRBJ2-5, the complete variable domain is SQTIHQWPATLVQPVGSPLSLECTVEGTSNPNLYWYRQAAGRGLQLLFYSVGIGQISSEVPQNLSASRPQDRQFILSSKKLLLSDSGFYLCAWSEAAGETQYFGPGTRLLVL.

Only a few counts were recorded for this clone. V and J are TRBV30 and TRBJ2-7; 11 bases agree with TRBD1. The CDR3 contains 15 residues. The germline V gene encodes CDR1 GTSNPN and CDR2 SVGIG (reference sequence). V lost 2 bases, J lost 3 bases, and 6 bases stayed unmatched. CDR3 protein: CAWSNLGTGGYEQYF. CDR3 sequence (DNA): TGTGCCTGGAGTAACCTCGGGACAGGGGGCTACGAGCAGTACTTC.